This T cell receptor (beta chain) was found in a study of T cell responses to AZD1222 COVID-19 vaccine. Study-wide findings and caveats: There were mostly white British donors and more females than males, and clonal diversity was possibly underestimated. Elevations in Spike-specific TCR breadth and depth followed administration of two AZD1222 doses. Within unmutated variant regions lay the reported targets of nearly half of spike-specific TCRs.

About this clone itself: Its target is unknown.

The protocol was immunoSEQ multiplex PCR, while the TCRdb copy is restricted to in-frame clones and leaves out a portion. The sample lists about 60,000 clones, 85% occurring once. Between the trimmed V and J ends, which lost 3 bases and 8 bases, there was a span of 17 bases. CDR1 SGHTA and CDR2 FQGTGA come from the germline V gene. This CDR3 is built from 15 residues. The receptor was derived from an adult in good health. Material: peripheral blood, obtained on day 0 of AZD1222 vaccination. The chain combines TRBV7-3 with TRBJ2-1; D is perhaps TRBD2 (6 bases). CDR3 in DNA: TGTGCCAGCAGCTTCGCCCAAGGAGGGTCGGATGAGCAGTTCTTC. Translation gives CASSFAQGGSDEQFF.